This T cell receptor (beta chain) was documented in a study of vaccination and CD4 T cells after COVID-19. Study summary: Cultures serving as controls received a peptide pool (CEFX or HIV-1 Nef) or no peptide.

Cultured CD4+ T cells had their DNA profiled by the Oncomine TCR Beta short-read assay. MiXCR, run by TCRdb on the PCR reads, gives a single entry per CDR3 protein. The sample lists fewer than 20,000 distinct CDR3 sequences, over 70% seen once, with around 4.4% in the top ten. On this clonotype: The antigen remains undetermined.

The treatment: approximately nine-day PBMC culture with coronavirus spike peptide pools or control peptides (ViraFEST assay). Notes on the study in general: Only after vaccination were a median 86.3% of convalescents' reactive clones seen.

This clonotype was obtained from a human donor who had recovered from COVID-19. Material for sequencing was CD4+ T cells from blood, cultured in vitro.

The CDR3 DNA reads TGTGCCAGCAGTTCTGGGGGACCCACCCAAGAGAACACCGGGGAGCTGTTTTTT. It codes for CASSSGGPTQENTGELFF. The rearrangement links TRBV6-2 or TRBV6-3 to TRBJ2-2; either TRBD1 or TRBD2 may fit D (5 bases each). The V end lost 4 bases, the J end lost 1 base, and 19 bases lay between the germline ends. Germline-derived CDR1 and CDR2 are MNHEY and SVGEGT. The CDR3 consists of 18 residues.